This T cell receptor beta chain is from a study of OX40 agonist ivuxolimab in advanced cancers. Profiled with immunoSEQ multiplex PCR; TCRdb holds only in-frame clones, not every one. The sample consists of some 78,000 clones, roughly 86% of them appearing once. With 5 bases clipped from V and 1 base from J, the junction kept 6 bases outside the gene matches. This CDR3 contains 17 residues. The germline gives CDR1 SGHAT, CDR2 FQNNGV. The genes are TRBV11-2 and TRBJ2-1; 12 bases map to TRBD2. Sequenced here: CD4+ or CD8+ T cells sorted from blood, sampled in a trial of the OX40 agonist ivuxolimab. This sequence was found in an adult with an advanced solid tumor such as melanoma, head and neck, liver or kidney cancer. The DNA for the CDR3 is TGTGCCAGCAGCCTACGAGGACTAGCGGGGTCCTACAATGAGCAGTTCTTC. Translated: CASSLRGLAGSYNEQFF.